This entry concerns a single T cell receptor (beta chain). A much larger clone differs from this one at a single base, so this may be a read error. The sample is drawn from a study of human T cells and chemical hapten exposure. Time point noted: healthy volunteer bleed at 6 weeks. Whole blood, unfractionated, served as the material for total RNA extraction. As the library was built, unique molecular identifiers were attached to individual cDNA molecules. TCRdb reprocessed the RACE reads via MiXCR and lists one record per CDR3 protein. In the table there are some 65,000 distinct CDR3 sequences, 6% to 7% of which are singletons. Specimen: whole blood. This clonotype originated in a female donor in good health. Some clones in this sample may be carry-over from other donors' samples.

CDR3 sequence reads: CASSLALIVYEQYF. As DNA, the CDR3 is TGTGCCAGCAGCTTAGCGTTGATCGTTTACGAGCAGTACTTC. V is TRBV7-2 and J is TRBJ2-7; D is ambiguous. The length of the CDR3 is 14 residues. The V gene's germline CDR1 is SGHTA and CDR2 FQGNSA. Trimming stripped 0 bases from V and 4 bases from J, with 10 bases between.